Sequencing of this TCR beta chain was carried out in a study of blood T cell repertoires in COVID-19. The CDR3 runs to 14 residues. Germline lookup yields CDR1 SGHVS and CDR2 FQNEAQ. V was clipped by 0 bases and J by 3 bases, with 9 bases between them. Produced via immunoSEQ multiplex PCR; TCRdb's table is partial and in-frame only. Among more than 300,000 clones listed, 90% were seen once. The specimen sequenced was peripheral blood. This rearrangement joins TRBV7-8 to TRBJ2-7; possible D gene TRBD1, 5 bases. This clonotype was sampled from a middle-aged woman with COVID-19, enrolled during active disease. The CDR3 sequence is CASSLAGPNYEQYF. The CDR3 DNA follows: TGTGCCAGCAGCTTAGCGGGGCCAAACTACGAGCAGTACTTC.